The TCR beta chain described here comes from a study of identical twins. Unique molecular identifiers were present on the cDNA, which also gained a universal primer site by template switching. MiXCR, applied by TCRdb to the 5' RACE reads, yields one record per CDR3 protein. The sample shows roughly 710,000 distinct CDR3 sequences, 6.1% of them seen only once. The table lists this clonotype with many counts. What it binds is not known. Study outcomes and limitations: Out-of-frame TCR alpha sharing observed in monozygotic twins exceeded model estimates. Where out-of-frame alpha sequences were twin-shared, they showed excess low generation probability. Invariant cells of the MAIT and iNKT types might have partly distorted the zero-insertion analyses.

The CDR3 extends over 13 amino acids. Trimming cost V 6 bases and J 4 bases, with 10 bases left between them. The chain recombines TRBV12-3 or TRBV12-4 with TRBJ2-1; TRBD1 might be the D (6 bases). This TCR derives from a man aged 18 to 29 in good health. Sequenced: naive T cells sorted from blood. This CDR3 is CASSTGTYNEQFF. The CDR3 coding sequence is TGTGCCAGCAGCACCGGGACATACAATGAGCAGTTCTTC.